This TCR beta chain emerged from a study of shared clonotypes between healthy human individuals. Across the whole study: CD4 naive cells filled three plates per donor, CD4 memory three, CD8 naive two and CD8 memory one.

Germline CDR1 and CDR2: MNHEY and SVGAGI. The CDR3 totals 14 residues. The ends were cut back, 6 bases at V and 1 base at J, with 12 bases in the middle. Study-wide results and caveats: It was expected that sequencing depth would affect clonotype sharing among donors. Only blood underwent sampling, and tissue repertoires likely differ.

CD45RO-negative, CCR7-positively selected cells formed the naive CD8 fraction, excluding terminally differentiated effector memory CD45RA+ cells. In regard to this clone: Its antigen is not identified. Other DNA sequences in the same sample also yield this CDR3.

Method: immunoSEQ multiplex PCR; TCRdb's copy keeps in-frame clones and lacks some. The table has millions of clones, approximately 94% seen once. The receptor was derived from a young man in good health. Some clones in this sample may be carry-over from other donors' samples. Material: naive CD8+ T cells from PBMCs. The chain employs TRBV6-5 and TRBJ1-1; D is perhaps TRBD1 (5 bases). The CDR3 sequence is CASSPGGENTEAFF. The DNA of the CDR3 is TGTGCCAGCAGCCCCGGGGGTGAGAACACTGAAGCTTTCTTT.